This T cell receptor (beta chain) was captured by sequencing in a study of T cell repertoires in cytomegalovirus infection. The wider study: Well-studied HLA-B-restricted epitopes and recently identified HLA-C-restricted epitopes of CMV were both used in the study. It can be stated that public TCR beta signatures indicated CMV infection as well as a matching HLA type.

J lost 3 bases, V lost 5 bases, and 5 bases had no gene match. The CDR3 is 16 amino acids. From germline, CDR1 is MNHEY and CDR2 SMNVEV (reference sequence). TCRdb recomputed calls from the reads with MiXCR, one row per CDR3 protein. Among roughly 920,000 distinct CDR3 sequences, less than 40% were seen once, and the ten largest hold 11% to 15%. There are a few counts of this clonotype. Its antigen is as yet unknown. General study points: Adding up the frequency of public TCR beta families identified people who carried CMV plus the relevant HLA.

The receptor was derived from a human donor in good health (CMV status not recorded). Some clones in this sample may be carry-over from other donors' samples. Sequencing was performed on cultured CD8+ T cells from PBMCs, taken from culture after CMV antigen stimulation. V gene TRBV27 combines with J gene TRBJ2-2; 11 nucleotides line up with TRBD1. CDR3 sequence: CASSTLDRGHTGELFF. CDR3 DNA sequence: TGTGCCAGCAGTACCCTGGACAGGGGGCACACCGGGGAGCTGTTTTTT.